A single sample gave rise to the 10 T cell receptor beta chains below, sequenced in a study of T cells after yellow fever vaccination (dated by TCRdb to 2018 to 2020). Libraries came from 5' RACE. Sequencing took place on an Illumina HiSeq 2500. TCRdb redid the processing of the public reads, applying fastp at Q25 and MiXCR, and retained in-frame beta chains. Entries are consolidated by CDR3 protein sequence, retaining the most common genes and DNA. Counted in this sample were 240,000 or so distinct CDR3 sequences; about 7.1% of them appeared once. The leading ten clones occupy around 0.9% of the sample. This sample's treatment or condition label indicates: live attenuated yellow fever vaccine strain. This material consisted of CD4+ T cells sorted from PBMCs, taken 15 days after the yellow fever booster vaccination. The receptor set was obtained from a man between 25 and 39 years old who received the YFV17D yellow fever vaccine.

This clonotype was detected ten times or more. V usage is TRBV10-3 and J usage is TRBJ2-7, with 8 nucleotides matching TRBD1. V was clipped by 10 bases and J by 6 bases; unmatched bases: 14. The CDR3 has 14 amino acids. Per the germline V gene, CDR1 is ENHRY and CDR2 is SYGVKD. CDR3 loop: CATLTGTGLGEQYF. CDR3 DNA sequence: TGTGCCACGTTAACCGGGACAGGCTTGGGCGAGCAGTACTTC.

There are many counts of this clonotype. The J gene is TRBJ2-1, the V gene TRBV29-1; 7 bases align to TRBD2. Germline V CDR1 and CDR2: SQVTM, ANQGSEA. The CDR3 loop spans 13 amino acids. J gave up 8 bases and V 7 bases, and 11 bases lay outside the gene matches. The CDR3, as DNA: TGCAGCGCATTGCCGGGAGGATTCGATGAGCAGTTCTTC. Amino acids: CSALPGGFDEQFF.

The V gene is TRBV24-1, the J gene TRBJ2-3; 10 nucleotides agree with TRBD1. After removal of 4 bases from V and 4 bases from J, the junction contained 1 base not matched to a gene. The CDR3 contains 14 residues. Germline V CDR1 and CDR2: KGHDR, SFDVKD. The CDR3 DNA follows: TGTGCCACCAGTGACGGACAGGGGGCAGATACGCAGTATTTT. Translating gives CATSDGQGADTQYF.

This clonotype showed up many times. J is TRBJ1-5 and V is TRBV7-8, with D possibly matching TRBD1 (6 bases). Germline-derived CDR1 and CDR2 are SGHVS and FQNEAQ. Between the trimmed V and J ends, which lost 0 bases and 2 bases, there was a span of 14 bases. There are 17 residues in the CDR3. The CDR3: CASSLAGTLSGNQPQHF. CDR3 nucleotide sequence: TGTGCCAGCAGCTTAGCAGGGACACTCTCAGGCAATCAGCCCCAGCATTTT. Full variable domain (remainder filled in from reference TRBV7-8 and TRBJ1-5): GAGVSQSPRYKVAKRGQDVALRCDPISGHVSLFWYQQALGQGPEFLTYFQNEAQLDKSGLPSDRFFAERPEGSVSTLKIQRTQQEDSAVYLCASSLAGTLSGNQPQHFGDGTRLSIL.

This clonotype came up a few times. CDR3 coding DNA: TGTGCCAGCAGCAGATACGGACAGGTCAATCAGCCCCAGCATTTT. Its translation: CASSRYGQVNQPQHF. The chain recombines TRBV7-2 with TRBJ1-5, with 7 bases matching TRBD1. In germline, CDR1 is SGHTA, CDR2 FQGNSA. CDR3 size: 15 residues. Germline trimming cut 5 bases from V and 3 bases from J; bases unmatched to any gene: 7.

For this clonotype: A read error may explain this, as a much larger clone is one base away. The chain recombines TRBV7-2 with TRBJ2-3; maybe TRBD2 (6 bases). The germline CDR1 and CDR2 sequences are SGHTA and FQGNSA. The CDR3 covers 16 residues. V lost 2 bases, J lost 3 bases, and 15 bases lay in between. This CDR3 is CASSLNRRAVTDTQYF. In DNA form, the CDR3 reads TGTGCCAGCAGCTTAAACCGGAGGGCCGTGACAGATACGCAGTATTTT. The full variable domain, completed using reference TRBV7-2 and TRBJ2-3, is GAGVSQSPSNKVTEKGKDVELRCDPISGHTALYWYRQSLGQGLEFLIYFQGNSAPDKSGLPSDRFSAERTGGSVSTLTIQRTQQEDSAVYLCASSLNRRAVTDTQYFGPGTRLTVL.

CDR3 sequence: CASSPRTGPTYGYTF. CDR3 nucleotide sequence: TGTGCCAGCAGCCCCCGGACAGGGCCAACTTATGGCTACACCTTC. J is TRBJ1-2 and V is TRBV7-2, with TRBD1 identical over 8 bases. The J segment lost 5 bases and the V segment lost 5 bases, leaving 10 bases of the junction unmatched. Looked up from germline, CDR1 is SGHTA and CDR2 is FQGNSA. This CDR3 is built from 15 residues.

This clonotype was seen many times. This chain joins TRBV10-3 and TRBJ2-1; TRBD2 might be the D (5 bases). Germline CDR1 ENHRY, CDR2 SYGVKD. Trimming removed 4 bases from V and 10 bases from J, with 11 bases in between. The CDR3 length is 12 residues. The CDR3 nucleotides are TGTGCCATCAGTGTTCTCCGGGAAGAGCAGTTCTTC. Encoded protein: CAISVLREEQFF.

The chain carries TRBV30 and TRBJ1-5, with D unclear. The V end lost 0 bases, the J end lost 7 bases, and 16 bases lay between the germline ends. The CDR3 has 15 residues. Germline V lookup: CDR1 GTSNPN, CDR2 SVGIG (reference sequence). CDR3 region: CAWSVRGSGFQPQHF. Here the CDR3 DNA reads TGTGCCTGGAGTGTACGAGGTTCGGGGTTCCAGCCCCAGCATTTT.

This clonotype has a handful of counts. The CDR3 DNA is TGCGCCAGCAGCTTGCAGGGGCCAAGGCAAGAGACCCAGTACTTC. Protein sequence: CASSLQGPRQETQYF. The chain couples TRBV5-1 to TRBJ2-5; possible D gene TRBD1, 6 bases. V shed 1 base and J shed 2 bases, with 12 bases lying between them. The CDR3 has 15 amino acids. The germline V gene has CDR1 SGHRS and CDR2 YFSETQ.